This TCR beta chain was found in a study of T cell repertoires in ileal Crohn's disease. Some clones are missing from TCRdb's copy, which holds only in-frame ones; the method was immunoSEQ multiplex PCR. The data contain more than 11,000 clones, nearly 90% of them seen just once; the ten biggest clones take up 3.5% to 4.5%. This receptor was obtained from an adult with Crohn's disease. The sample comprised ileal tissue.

This CDR3 is CASSLKLAGTSYEQYF. The DNA for the CDR3 is TGCGCCAGCAGCTTGAAACTAGCGGGCACCTCCTACGAGCAGTACTTC. The genes are TRBV5-1 and TRBJ2-5; 9 bases agree with TRBD2. The DNA end lines up better with TRBJ2-7; the J call may be wrong. Germline CDR1 reads SGHRS; CDR2 reads YFSETQ. The length of the CDR3 is 16 residues.